These 5 T cell receptor beta chains were sequenced from one sample in a study of blood T cells in healthy people across ages. Next came a second PCR, run for about 7 to 11 cycles, which used a sample-barcoded 5' primer along with a J-beta primer mix. TCRdb ran MiXCR on the 5' RACE reads and lists one entry per CDR3 protein. Among roughly 800,000 distinct CDR3 sequences listed, roughly 64% were seen once. The sample taken for sequencing was blood. The receptor set was obtained from a man aged 25 to 45 in good health.

By its share, this clonotype is medium-sized. The chain uses TRBV29-1 and TRBJ2-5, with D perhaps given as TRBD1 or TRBD2 (5 bases each). The CDR3 sequence is 13 residues long. CDR1 and CDR2 (germline): SQVTM, ANQGSEA. The ends were cut back, 8 bases at V and 5 bases at J, with 18 bases in the middle. CDR3 sequence (DNA): TGCAGCACCAAGAGTCCAGGGACCGAGACCCAGTACTTC. Its protein is CSTKSPGTETQYF.

The rearrangement links TRBV27 to TRBJ1-2, with D maybe TRBD1 (5 bases). The germline V and J ends were trimmed by 3 bases and 5 bases, with 10 bases remaining between them. Germline CDR1 MNHEY, CDR2 SMNVEV (reference sequence). The CDR3 extends over 13 amino acids. DNA for the CDR3: TGTGCCAGCAGTTTGAGAAGGGGATATGGCTACACCTTC. It codes for CASSLRRGYGYTF.

This clonotype was detected a few times. The chain recombines TRBV5-6 with TRBJ1-1; D is perhaps TRBD1 (5 bases). Germline CDR1 reads SGHDT; CDR2 reads YYEEEE. Trimming pared 3 bases from V and 8 bases from J, leaving 11 bases between. The CDR3 spans 12 residues. CDR3 in amino acids: CASSYGGREAFF. In DNA, the CDR3 is TGTGCCAGCAGCTACGGGGGTCGGGAAGCTTTCTTT.

The chain recombines TRBV10-3 with TRBJ2-1; TRBD1 aligns across 8 bases. This CDR3 contains 14 residues. V lost 6 bases, J lost 6 bases, and 7 bases stayed unmatched. Germline V gene sequence: CDR1 ENHRY, CDR2 SYGVKD. CDR3 coding DNA: TGTGCCATCAGAAACGGACAGGGCATCAATGAGCAGTTCTTC. This codes for CAIRNGQGINEQFF.

The chain has TRBV20-1 and TRBJ2-7; no clear D gene. Trimming removed 6 bases from V and 3 bases from J, with 15 bases in between. The CDR3 sequence is 13 residues long. Per the germline V gene, CDR1 is DFQATT and CDR2 is SNEGSKA (reference sequence). CDR3 amino acids: CSAETGGYYEQYF. The CDR3 region has the DNA TGCAGTGCCGAGACTGGCGGCTACTACGAGCAGTACTTC.